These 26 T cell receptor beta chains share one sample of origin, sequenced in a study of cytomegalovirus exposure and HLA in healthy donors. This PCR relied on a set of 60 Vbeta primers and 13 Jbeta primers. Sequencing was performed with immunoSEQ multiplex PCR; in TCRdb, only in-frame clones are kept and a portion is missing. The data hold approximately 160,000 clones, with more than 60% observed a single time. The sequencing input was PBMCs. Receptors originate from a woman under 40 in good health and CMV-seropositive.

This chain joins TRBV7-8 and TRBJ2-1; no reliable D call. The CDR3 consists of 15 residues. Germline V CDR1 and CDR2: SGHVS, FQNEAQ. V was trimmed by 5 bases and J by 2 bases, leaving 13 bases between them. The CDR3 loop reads CASSPESATYNEQFF. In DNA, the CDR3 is TGTGCCAGCAGCCCGGAGTCCGCAACCTACAATGAGCAGTTCTTC.

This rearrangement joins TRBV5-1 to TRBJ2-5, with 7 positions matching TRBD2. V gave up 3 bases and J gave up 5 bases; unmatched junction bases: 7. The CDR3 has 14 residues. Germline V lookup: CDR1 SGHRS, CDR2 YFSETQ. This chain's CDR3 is CASSSGLGVETQYF. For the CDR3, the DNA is TGCGCCAGCAGCTCCGGACTAGGGGTGGAGACCCAGTACTTC. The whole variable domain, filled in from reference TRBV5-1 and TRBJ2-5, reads KAGVTQTPRYLIKTRGQQVTLSCSPISGHRSVSWYQQTPGQGLQFLFEYFSETQRNKGNFPGRFSGRQFSNSRSEMNVSTLELGDSALYLCASSSGLGVETQYFGPGTRLLVL.

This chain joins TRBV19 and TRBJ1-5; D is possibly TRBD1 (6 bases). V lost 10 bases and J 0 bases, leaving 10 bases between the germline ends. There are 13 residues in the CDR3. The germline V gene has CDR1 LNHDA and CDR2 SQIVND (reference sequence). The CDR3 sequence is CAISQGSNQPQHF. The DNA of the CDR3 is TGTGCCATCTCACAGGGTAGCAATCAGCCCCAGCATTTT.

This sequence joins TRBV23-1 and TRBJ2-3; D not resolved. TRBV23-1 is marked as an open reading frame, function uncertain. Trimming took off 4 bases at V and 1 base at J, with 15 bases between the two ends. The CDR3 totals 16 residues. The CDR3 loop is CASSRPSAVRTDTQYF. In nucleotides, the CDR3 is TGCGCCAGCAGTCGCCCTTCCGCGGTTCGCACAGATACGCAGTATTTT.

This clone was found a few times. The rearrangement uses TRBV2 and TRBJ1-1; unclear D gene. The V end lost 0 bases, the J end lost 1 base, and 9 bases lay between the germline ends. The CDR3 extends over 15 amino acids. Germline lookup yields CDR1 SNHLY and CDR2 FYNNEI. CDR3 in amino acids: CASSEARVPNTEAFF. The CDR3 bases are TGTGCCAGCAGTGAAGCGCGGGTTCCGAACACTGAAGCTTTCTTT. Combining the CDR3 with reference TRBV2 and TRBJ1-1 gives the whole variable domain EPEVTQTPSHQVTQMGQEVILRCVPISNHLYFYWYRQILGQKVEFLVSFYNNEISEKSEIFDDQFSVERPDGSNFTLKIRSTKLEDSAMYFCASSEARVPNTEAFFGQGTRLTVV.

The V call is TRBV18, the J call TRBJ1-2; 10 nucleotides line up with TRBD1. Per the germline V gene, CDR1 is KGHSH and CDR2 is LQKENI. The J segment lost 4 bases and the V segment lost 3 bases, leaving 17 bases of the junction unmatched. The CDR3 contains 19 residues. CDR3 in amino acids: CASSPLRRQGARDVYGYTF. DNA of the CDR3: TGTGCCAGCTCACCCCTTCGACGACAGGGGGCGAGGGACGTCTATGGCTACACCTTC.

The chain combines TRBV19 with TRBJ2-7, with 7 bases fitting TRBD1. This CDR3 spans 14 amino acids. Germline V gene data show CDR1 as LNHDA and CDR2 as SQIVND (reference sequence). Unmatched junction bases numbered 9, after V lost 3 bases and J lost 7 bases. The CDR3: CASSIEKGAEEQYF. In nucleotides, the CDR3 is TGTGCCAGTAGTATTGAGAAGGGGGCGGAGGAGCAGTACTTC.

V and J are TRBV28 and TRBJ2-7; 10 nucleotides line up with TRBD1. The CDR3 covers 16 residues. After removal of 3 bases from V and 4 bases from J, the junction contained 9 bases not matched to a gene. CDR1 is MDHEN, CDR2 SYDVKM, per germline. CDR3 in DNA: TGTGCCAGCAGTTTCCCGCTCGGGACAGGGGAATACGAGCAGTACTTC. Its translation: CASSFPLGTGEYEQYF.

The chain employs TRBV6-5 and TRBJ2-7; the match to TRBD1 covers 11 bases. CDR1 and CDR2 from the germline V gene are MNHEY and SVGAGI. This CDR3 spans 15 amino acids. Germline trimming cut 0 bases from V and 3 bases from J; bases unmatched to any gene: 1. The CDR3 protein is CASSYSGTGGYEQYF. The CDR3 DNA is TGTGCCAGCAGTTACTCGGGGACAGGGGGCTACGAGCAGTACTTC.

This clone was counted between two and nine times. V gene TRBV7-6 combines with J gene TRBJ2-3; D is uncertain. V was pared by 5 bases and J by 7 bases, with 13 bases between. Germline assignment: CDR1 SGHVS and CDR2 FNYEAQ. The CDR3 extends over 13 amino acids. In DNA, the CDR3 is TGTGCCAGCAGCCTTAGCCGCTGGAATACGCAGTATTTT. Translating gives CASSLSRWNTQYF. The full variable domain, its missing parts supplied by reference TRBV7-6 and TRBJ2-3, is GAGVSQSPRYKVTKRGQDVALRCDPISGHVSLYWYRQALGQGPEFLTYFNYEAQQDKSGLPNDRFSAERPEGSISTLTIQRTEQRDSAMYRCASSLSRWNTQYFGPGTRLTVL.

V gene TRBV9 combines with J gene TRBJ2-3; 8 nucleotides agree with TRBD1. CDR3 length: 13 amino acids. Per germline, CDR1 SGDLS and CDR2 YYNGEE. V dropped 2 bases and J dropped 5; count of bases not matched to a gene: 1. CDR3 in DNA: TGTGCCAGCAGCGTGACAGGGGAAGATACGCAGTATTTT. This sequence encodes CASSVTGEDTQYF.

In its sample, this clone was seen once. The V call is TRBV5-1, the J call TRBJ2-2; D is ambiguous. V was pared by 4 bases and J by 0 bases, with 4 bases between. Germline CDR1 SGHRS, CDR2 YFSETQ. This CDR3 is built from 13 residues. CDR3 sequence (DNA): TGCGCCAGCAGCCCCTCGAACACCGGGGAGCTGTTTTTT. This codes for CASSPSNTGELFF.

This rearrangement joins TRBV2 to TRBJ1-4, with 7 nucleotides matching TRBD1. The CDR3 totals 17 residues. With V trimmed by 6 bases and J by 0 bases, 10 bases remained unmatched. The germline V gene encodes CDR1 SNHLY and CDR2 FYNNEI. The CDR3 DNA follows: TGTGCCAGCAGGAGACAGGGCCTTCAGGCAACTAATGAAAAACTGTTTTTT. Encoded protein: CASRRQGLQATNEKLFF.

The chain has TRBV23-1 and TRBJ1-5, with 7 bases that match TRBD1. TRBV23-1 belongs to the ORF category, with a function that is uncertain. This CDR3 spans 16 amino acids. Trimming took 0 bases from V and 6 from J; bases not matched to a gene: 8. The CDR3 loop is CASSQSTGKRCQPQHF. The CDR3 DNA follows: TGCGCCAGCAGTCAATCGACAGGGAAGAGGTGTCAGCCCCAGCATTTT.

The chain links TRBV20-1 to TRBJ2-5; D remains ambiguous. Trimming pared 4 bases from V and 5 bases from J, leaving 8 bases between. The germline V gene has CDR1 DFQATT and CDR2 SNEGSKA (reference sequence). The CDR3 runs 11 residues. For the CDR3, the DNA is TGCAGTGCTATCCTAAGTGAGACCCAGTACTTC. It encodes CSAILSETQYF.

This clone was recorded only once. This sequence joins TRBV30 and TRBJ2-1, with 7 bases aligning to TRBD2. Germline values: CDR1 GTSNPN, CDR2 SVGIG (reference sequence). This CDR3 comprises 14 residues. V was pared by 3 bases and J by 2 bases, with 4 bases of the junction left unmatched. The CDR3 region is CAWRSLAAYNEQFF. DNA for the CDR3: TGTGCCTGGAGGTCCCTAGCGGCCTACAATGAGCAGTTCTTC.

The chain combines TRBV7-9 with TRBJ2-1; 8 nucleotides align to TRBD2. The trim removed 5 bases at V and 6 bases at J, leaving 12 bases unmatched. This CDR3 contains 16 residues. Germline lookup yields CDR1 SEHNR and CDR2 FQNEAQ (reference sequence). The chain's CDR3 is CASSPGGRGLSNEQFF. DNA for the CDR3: TGTGCCAGCAGCCCGGGGGGGCGGGGCCTGTCCAATGAGCAGTTCTTC.

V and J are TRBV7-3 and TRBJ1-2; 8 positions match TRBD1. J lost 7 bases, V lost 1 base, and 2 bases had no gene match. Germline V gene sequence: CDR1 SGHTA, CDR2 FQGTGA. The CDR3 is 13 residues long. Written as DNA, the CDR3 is TGTGCCAGCAGCTTAATGACAGGGGCTGGCTACACCTTC. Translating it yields CASSLMTGAGYTF.

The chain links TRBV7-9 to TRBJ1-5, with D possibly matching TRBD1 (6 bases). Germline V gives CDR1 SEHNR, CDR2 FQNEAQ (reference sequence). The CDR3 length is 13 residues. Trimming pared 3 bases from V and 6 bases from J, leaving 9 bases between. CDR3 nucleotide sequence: TGTGCCAGCAGCTTGGGGGCAATTCAGCCCCAGCATTTT. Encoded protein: CASSLGAIQPQHF.

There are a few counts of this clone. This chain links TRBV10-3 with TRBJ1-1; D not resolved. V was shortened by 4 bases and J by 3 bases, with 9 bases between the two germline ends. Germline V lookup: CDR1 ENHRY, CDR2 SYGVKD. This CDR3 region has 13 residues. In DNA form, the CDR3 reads TGTGCCATCAGTGGGGCCGTGGACACTGAAGCTTTCTTT. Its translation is CAISGAVDTEAFF.

CDR3 bases: TGCAGCGCCGAGGGTGGCTATGGCTACACCTTC. Translating gives CSAEGGYGYTF. This chain links TRBV29-1 with TRBJ1-2; D is ambiguous. The ends were cut back, 7 bases at V and 4 bases at J, with 10 bases in the middle. Germline assignment: CDR1 SQVTM and CDR2 ANQGSEA. The CDR3 is 11 amino acids.

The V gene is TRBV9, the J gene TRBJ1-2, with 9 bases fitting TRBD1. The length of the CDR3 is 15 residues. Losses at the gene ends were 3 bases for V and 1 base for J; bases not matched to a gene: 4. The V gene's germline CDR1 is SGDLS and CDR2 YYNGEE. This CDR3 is CASSGRTGVNYGYTF. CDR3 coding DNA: TGTGCCAGCAGCGGGCGGACAGGGGTTAACTATGGCTACACCTTC.

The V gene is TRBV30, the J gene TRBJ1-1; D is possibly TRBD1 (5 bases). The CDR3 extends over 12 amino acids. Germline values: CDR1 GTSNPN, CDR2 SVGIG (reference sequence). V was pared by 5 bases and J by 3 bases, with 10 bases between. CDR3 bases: TGTGCCTGGTCGACAGACTACACTGAAGCTTTCTTT. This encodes CAWSTDYTEAFF.

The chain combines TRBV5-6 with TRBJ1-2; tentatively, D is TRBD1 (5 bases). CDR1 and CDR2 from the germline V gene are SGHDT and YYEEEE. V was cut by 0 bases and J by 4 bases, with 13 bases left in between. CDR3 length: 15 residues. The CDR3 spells CASSLGQGTIYGYTF. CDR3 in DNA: TGTGCCAGCAGCTTGGGTCAGGGAACGATCTATGGCTACACCTTC.

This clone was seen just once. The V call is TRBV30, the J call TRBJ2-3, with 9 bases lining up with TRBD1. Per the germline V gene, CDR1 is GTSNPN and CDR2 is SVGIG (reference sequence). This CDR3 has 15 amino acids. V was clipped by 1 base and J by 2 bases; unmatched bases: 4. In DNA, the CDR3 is TGTGCCTGGAGTGGTTGGGACAGGGTCACAGATACGCAGTATTTT. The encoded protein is CAWSGWDRVTDTQYF.

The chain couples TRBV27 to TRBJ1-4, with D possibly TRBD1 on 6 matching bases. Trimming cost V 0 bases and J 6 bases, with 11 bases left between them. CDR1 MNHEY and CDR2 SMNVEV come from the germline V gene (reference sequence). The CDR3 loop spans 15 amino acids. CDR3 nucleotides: TGTGCCAGCAGTTTATCCTTACAGGGAGATGAAAAACTGTTTTTT. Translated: CASSLSLQGDEKLFF. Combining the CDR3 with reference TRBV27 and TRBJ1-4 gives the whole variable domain EAQVTQNPRYLITVTGKKLTVTCSQNMNHEYMSWYRQDPGLGLRQIYYSMNVEVTDKGDVPEGYKVSRKEKRNFPLILESPSPNQTSLYFCASSLSLQGDEKLFFGSGTQLSVL.